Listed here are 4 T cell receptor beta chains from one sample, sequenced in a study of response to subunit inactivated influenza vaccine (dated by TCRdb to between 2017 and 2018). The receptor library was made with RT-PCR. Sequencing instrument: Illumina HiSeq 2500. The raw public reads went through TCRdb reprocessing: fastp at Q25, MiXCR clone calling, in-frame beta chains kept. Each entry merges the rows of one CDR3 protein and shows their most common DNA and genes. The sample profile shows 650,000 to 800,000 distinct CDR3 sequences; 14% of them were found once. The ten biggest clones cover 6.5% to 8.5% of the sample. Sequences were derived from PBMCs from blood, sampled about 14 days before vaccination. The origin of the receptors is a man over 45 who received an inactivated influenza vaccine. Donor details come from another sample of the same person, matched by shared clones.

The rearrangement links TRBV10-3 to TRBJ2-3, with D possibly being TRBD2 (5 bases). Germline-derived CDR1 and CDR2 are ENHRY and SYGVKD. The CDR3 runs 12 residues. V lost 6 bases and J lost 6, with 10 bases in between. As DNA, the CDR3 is TGTGCCATCAGCTCTAGCTTTGATACGCAGTATTTT. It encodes CAISSSFDTQYF.

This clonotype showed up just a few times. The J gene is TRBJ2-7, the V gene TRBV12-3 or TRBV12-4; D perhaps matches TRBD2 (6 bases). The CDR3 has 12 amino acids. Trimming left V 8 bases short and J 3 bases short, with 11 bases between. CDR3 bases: TGTGCCAGCGGGCGGGACCGCTACGAGCAGTACTTC. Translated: CASGRDRYEQYF.

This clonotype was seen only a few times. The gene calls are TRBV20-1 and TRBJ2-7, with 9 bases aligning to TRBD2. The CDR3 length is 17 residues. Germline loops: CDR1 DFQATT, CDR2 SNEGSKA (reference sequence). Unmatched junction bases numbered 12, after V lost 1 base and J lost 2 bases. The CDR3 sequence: CSARVGSGRSYPYEQYF. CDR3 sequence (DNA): TGCAGTGCTAGAGTGGGTAGCGGGAGAAGTTACCCCTACGAGCAGTACTTC.

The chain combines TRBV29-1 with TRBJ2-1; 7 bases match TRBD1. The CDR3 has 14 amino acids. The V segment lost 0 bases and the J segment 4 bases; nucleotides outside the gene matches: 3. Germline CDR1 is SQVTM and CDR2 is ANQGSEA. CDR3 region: CSVEDRGQYNEQFF. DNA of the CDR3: TGCAGCGTTGAAGATCGGGGACAGTACAATGAGCAGTTCTTC.